This is a list of T cell receptor beta chains from one sample in a study of cytomegalovirus exposure and HLA in healthy donors. The assay was immunoSEQ multiplex PCR, and TCRdb's table has in-frame clones only and misses some. The sample records more than 120,000 clones, approximately 80% being singletons. What was sequenced was PBMCs. The source of these receptors is a male donor in good health and CMV-seronegative. Both conserved end residues are part of each CDR3. The D gene is left open where the match is weak.

V gene: TRBV4-1
D gene: NA
J gene: TRBJ2-5
CDR3 length: 15
CDR3 protein: CASSQVYNREETQYF
CDR3 DNA: TGCGCCAGCAGCCAAGTGTATAACAGGGAAGAGACCCAGTACTTC

V gene: TRBV11-1
D gene: NA
J gene: TRBJ2-1
CDR3 length: 13
CDR3 protein: CASSSVPGNEQFF
CDR3 DNA: TGTGCCAGCAGTTCTGTTCCGGGGAATGAGCAGTTCTTC

V gene: TRBV15
D gene: TRBD1
J gene: TRBJ1-1
CDR3 length: 15
CDR3 protein: CATSKDRTMNTEAFF
CDR3 DNA: TGTGCCACCAGCAAGGACAGGACCATGAACACTGAAGCTTTCTTT

V gene: TRBV4-3
D gene: NA
J gene: TRBJ2-7
CDR3 length: 14
CDR3 protein: CASSQDPRSYEQYF
CDR3 DNA: TGCGCCAGCAGCCAAGATCCCCGCTCCTACGAGCAGTACTTC

V gene: TRBV7-9
D gene: NA
J gene: TRBJ1-4
CDR3 length: 14
CDR3 protein: CASSLRGGDEKLFF
CDR3 DNA: TGTGCCAGCAGCTTAAGGGGAGGGGATGAAAAACTGTTTTTT

V gene: TRBV27
D gene: TRBD1
J gene: TRBJ1-2
CDR3 length: 14
CDR3 protein: CASSLTGTGDGYTF
CDR3 DNA: TGTGCCAGCAGTCTTACCGGGACAGGTGATGGCTACACCTTC

V gene: TRBV19
D gene: NA
J gene: TRBJ2-4
CDR3 length: 18
CDR3 protein: CASSNRAGIEVTKNIQYF
CDR3 DNA: TGTGCCAGTAGTAACCGGGCCGGGATTGAAGTAACCAAAAACATTCAGTACTTC

V gene: TRBV2
D gene: NA
J gene: TRBJ1-1
CDR3 length: 15
CDR3 protein: CASSEERLTNTEAFF
CDR3 DNA: TGTGCCAGCAGTGAAGAGCGTCTAACGAACACTGAAGCTTTCTTT

V gene: TRBV28
D gene: TRBD2
J gene: TRBJ2-1
CDR3 length: 15
CDR3 protein: CASSLSASGRGEQFF
CDR3 DNA: TGTGCCAGCAGTTTATCGGCTAGCGGGAGGGGGGAGCAGTTCTTC

V gene: TRBV2
D gene: NA
J gene: TRBJ2-1
CDR3 length: 14
CDR3 protein: CASTPVGSSNEQFF
CDR3 DNA: TGTGCCAGCACCCCGGTGGGCTCCTCCAATGAGCAGTTCTTC

V gene: TRBV30
D gene: NA
J gene: TRBJ2-5
CDR3 length: 13
CDR3 protein: CAWSVTGEETQYF
CDR3 DNA: TGTGCCTGGAGTGTCACCGGGGAAGAGACCCAGTACTTC

V gene: TRBV6-1
D gene: NA
J gene: TRBJ1-1
CDR3 length: 15
CDR3 protein: CASSLARGADTEAFF
CDR3 DNA: TGTGCCAGCAGTCTCGCCCGGGGGGCCGACACTGAAGCTTTCTTT

V gene: TRBV7-2
D gene: NA
J gene: TRBJ2-7
CDR3 length: 13
CDR3 protein: CASSSPGMREQYF
CDR3 DNA: TGTGCCAGCAGCTCCCCAGGGATGAGGGAGCAGTACTTC

V gene: TRBV7-9
D gene: TRBD1
J gene: TRBJ1-4
CDR3 length: 16
CDR3 protein: CASSLVQGAVLEKLFF
CDR3 DNA: TGTGCCAGCAGCTTAGTTCAGGGGGCCGTCTTGGAAAAACTGTTTTTT